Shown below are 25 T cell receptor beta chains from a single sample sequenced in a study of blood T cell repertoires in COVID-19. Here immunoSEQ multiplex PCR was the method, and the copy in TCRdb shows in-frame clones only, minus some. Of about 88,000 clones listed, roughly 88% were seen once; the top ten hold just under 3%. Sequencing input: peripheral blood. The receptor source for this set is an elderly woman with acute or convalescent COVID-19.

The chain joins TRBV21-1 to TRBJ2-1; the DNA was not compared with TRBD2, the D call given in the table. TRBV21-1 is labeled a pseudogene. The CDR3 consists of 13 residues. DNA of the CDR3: TGTGCCAGCGTTTTCGGGGGGCACAATGAGCAGTTCTTC. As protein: CASVFGGHNEQFF.

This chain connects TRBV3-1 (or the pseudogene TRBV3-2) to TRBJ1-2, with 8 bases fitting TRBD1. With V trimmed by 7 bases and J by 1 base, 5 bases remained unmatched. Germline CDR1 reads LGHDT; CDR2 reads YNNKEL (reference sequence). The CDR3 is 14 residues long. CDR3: CASNRGQVNYGYTF. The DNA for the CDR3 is TGTGCCAGCAACCGGGGACAGGTTAACTATGGCTACACCTTC.

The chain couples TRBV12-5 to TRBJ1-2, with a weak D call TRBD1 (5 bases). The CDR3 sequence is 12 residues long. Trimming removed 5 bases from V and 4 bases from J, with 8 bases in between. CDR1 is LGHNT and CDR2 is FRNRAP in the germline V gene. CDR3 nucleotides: TGTGCTAGTGGTGTTGACAGCTATGGCTACACCTTC. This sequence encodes CASGVDSYGYTF.

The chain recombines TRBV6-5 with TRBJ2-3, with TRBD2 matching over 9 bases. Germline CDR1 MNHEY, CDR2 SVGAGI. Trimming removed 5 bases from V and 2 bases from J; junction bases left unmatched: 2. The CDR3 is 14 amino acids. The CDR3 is CASSKRGVTDTQYF. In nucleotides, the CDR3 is TGTGCCAGCAGTAAGCGGGGGGTCACAGATACGCAGTATTTT.

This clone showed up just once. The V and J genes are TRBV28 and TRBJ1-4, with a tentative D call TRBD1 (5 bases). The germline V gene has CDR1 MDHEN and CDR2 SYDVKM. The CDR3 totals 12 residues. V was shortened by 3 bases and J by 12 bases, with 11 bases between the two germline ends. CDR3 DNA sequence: TGTGCCAGCAGTTTGGGGATAGGGGAACTGTTTTTT. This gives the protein CASSLGIGELFF.

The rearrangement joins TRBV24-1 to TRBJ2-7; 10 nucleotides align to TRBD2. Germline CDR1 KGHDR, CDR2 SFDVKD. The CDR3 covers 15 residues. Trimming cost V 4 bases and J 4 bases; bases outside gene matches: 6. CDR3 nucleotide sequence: TGTGCCACCAGTGACACTAGCGGGGCCCTTTACGAGCAGTACTTC. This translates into CATSDTSGALYEQYF.

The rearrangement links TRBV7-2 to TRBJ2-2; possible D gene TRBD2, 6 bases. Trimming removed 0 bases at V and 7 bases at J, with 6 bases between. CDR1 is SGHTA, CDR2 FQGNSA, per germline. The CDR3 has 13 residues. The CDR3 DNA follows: TGTGCCAGCAGCTTAGCGCGGGACGGGGAGCTGTTTTTT. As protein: CASSLARDGELFF.

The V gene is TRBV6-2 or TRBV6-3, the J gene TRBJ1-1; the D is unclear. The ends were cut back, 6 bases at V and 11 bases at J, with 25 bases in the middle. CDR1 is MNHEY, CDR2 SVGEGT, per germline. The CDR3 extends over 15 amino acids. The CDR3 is CASSPSRLLKLYAFF. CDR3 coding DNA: TGTGCCAGCAGCCCCTCCCGGTTACTGAAGCTTTATGCTTTCTTT.

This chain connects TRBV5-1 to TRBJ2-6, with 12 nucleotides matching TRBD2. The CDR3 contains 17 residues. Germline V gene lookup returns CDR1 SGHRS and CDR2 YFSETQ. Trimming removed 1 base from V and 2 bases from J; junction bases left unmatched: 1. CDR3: CASSLLAGGAGANVLTF. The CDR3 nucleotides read TGCGCCAGCAGCTTGCTAGCGGGGGGGGCTGGGGCCAACGTCCTGACTTTC.

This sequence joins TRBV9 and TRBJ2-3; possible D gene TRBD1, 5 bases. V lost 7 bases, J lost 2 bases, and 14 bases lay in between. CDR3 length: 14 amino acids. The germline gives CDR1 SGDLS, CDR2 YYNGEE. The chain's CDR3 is CASSALGATDTQYF. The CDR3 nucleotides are TGTGCCAGCTCCGCCCTAGGGGCCACAGATACGCAGTATTTT.

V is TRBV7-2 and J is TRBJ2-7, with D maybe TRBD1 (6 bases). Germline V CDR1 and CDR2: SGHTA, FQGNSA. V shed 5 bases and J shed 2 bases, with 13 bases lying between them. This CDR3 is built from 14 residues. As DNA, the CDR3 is TGTGCCAGCAGCAAATCCGGGACAACCTACGAGCAGTACTTC. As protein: CASSKSGTTYEQYF.

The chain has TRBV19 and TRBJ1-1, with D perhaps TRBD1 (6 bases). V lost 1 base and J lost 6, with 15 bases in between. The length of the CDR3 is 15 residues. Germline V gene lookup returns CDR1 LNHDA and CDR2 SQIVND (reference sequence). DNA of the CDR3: TGTGCCAGTAGTATAGTCGGTACAGGGATATCTGAAGCTTTCTTT. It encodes CASSIVGTGISEAFF.

The CDR3, as DNA: TGTGCCAGTTCCCGGGACACCCTCACAGATACGCAGTATTTT. Translation: CASSRDTLTDTQYF. V gene TRBV6-5 combines with J gene TRBJ2-3; D perhaps matches TRBD1 (6 bases). This CDR3 is built from 14 residues. Germline V gene data show CDR1 as MNHEY and CDR2 as SVGAGI. Trimming removed 9 bases at V and 2 bases at J, with 15 bases between.

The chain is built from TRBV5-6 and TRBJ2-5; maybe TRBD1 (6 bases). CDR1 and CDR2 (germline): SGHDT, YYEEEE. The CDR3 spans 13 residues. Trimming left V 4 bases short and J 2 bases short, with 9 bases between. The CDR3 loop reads CASSTGTQETQYF. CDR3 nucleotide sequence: TGTGCCAGCAGCACCGGGACACAAGAGACCCAGTACTTC.

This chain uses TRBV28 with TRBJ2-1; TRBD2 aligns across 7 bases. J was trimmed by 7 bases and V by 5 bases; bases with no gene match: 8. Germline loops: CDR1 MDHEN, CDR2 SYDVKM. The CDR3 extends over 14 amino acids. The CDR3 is CASSMGGSLNEQFF. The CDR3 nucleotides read TGTGCCAGCAGTATGGGGGGGTCGCTTAATGAGCAGTTCTTC.

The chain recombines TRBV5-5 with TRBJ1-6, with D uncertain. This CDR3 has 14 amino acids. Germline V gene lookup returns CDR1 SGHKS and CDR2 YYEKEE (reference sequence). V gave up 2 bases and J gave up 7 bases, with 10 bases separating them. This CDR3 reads CASSLPGSNSPLHF. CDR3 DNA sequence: TGTGCCAGCAGCTTACCGGGGAGCAATTCACCCCTCCACTTT.

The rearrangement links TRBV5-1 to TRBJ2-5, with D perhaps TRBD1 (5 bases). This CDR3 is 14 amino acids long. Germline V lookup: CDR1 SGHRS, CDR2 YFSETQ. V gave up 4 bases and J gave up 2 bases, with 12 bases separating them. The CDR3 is CASSAIRAQETQYF. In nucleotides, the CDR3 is TGCGCCAGCAGCGCCATCAGGGCTCAAGAGACCCAGTACTTC.

For the CDR3, the DNA is TGTGCCAGTAGTACGAAGACAGGGAATAACTATGGCTACACCTTC. This gives the protein CASSTKTGNNYGYTF. The chain links TRBV19 to TRBJ1-2, with 7 bases aligning to TRBD1. The CDR3 spans 15 residues. The junction had 6 bases not matched to a gene; V was cut back by 4 bases and J by 1 base. Looked up from germline, CDR1 is LNHDA and CDR2 is SQIVND (reference sequence).

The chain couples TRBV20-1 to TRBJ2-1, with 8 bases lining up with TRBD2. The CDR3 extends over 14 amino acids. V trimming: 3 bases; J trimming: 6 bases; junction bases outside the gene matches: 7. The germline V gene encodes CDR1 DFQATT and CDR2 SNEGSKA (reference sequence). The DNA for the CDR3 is TGCAGTGCTAGTCCCGGGGGGGCCCTCAATGAGCAGTTCTTC. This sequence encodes CSASPGGALNEQFF.

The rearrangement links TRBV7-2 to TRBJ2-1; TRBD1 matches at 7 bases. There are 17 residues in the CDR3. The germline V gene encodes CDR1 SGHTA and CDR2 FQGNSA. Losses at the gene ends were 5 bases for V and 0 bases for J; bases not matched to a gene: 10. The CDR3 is CASSPLLRDSSYNEQFF. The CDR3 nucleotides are TGTGCCAGCAGCCCCCTTTTGAGGGACAGCTCCTACAATGAGCAGTTCTTC.

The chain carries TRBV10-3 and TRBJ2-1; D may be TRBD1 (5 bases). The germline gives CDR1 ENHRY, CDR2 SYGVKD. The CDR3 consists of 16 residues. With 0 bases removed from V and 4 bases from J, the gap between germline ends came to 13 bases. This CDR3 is CAISESKGADYNEQFF. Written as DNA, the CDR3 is TGTGCCATCAGTGAGTCGAAAGGGGCGGATTACAATGAGCAGTTCTTC.

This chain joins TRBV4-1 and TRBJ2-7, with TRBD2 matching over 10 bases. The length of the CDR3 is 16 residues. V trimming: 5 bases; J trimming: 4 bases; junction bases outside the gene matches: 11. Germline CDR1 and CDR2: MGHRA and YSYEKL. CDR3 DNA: TGCGCCAGCAGCGTCGAGGGAGCGGGAGGGCCGTACGAGCAGTACTTC. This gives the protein CASSVEGAGGPYEQYF.

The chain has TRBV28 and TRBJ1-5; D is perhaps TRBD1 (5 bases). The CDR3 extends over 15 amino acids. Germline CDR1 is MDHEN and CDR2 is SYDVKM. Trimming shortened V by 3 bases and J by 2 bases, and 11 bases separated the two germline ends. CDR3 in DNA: TGTGCCAGCAGTTTTAGGGGTGTGGGCAATCAGCCCCAGCATTTT. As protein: CASSFRGVGNQPQHF.

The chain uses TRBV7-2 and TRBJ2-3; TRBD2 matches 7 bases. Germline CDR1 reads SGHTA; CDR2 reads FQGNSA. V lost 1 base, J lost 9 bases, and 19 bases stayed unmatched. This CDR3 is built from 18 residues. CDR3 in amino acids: CASSLEPGGSGAGSTQYF. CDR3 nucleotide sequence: TGTGCCAGCAGCTTAGAGCCTGGAGGAAGCGGGGCGGGTTCAACGCAGTATTTT.

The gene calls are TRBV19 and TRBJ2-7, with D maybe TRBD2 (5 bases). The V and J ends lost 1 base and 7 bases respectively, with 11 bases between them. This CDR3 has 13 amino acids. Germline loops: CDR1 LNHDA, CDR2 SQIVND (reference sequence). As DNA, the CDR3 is TGTGCCAGTAGTATAGTAGGAGGTGTGGAGCAGTACTTC. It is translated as CASSIVGGVEQYF.